This record covers a single T cell receptor beta chain. Its matching antigen is unknown. The data originate from a study of OX40 agonist ivuxolimab in advanced cancers. Study-level points and caveats: The authors did not determine the antigen specificity of the expanded peripheral T cells.

V gave up 6 bases and J gave up 1 base; unmatched junction bases: 17. The CDR3 sequence is 19 residues long. The germline CDR1 and CDR2 sequences are MNHEY and SMNVEV (reference sequence). TCRdb keeps only in-frame clones here, not all; method: immunoSEQ multiplex PCR. Of 70,000 or so clones in the sample, 84% are singletons; the top ten hold roughly 0.85%. This chain connects TRBV27 to TRBJ1-2; 10 bases are a match to TRBD1. Sequences were derived from CD4+ or CD8+ T cells sorted from blood, sampled in a trial of the OX40 agonist ivuxolimab. The sequence came from an adult with an advanced solid tumor such as melanoma, head and neck, liver or kidney cancer. The CDR3 region is CASSHQYPGTGAHNYGYTF. In nucleotides, the CDR3 is TGTGCCAGCAGCCACCAGTACCCCGGGACAGGGGCCCATAACTATGGCTACACCTTC.